Listed below are T cell receptor beta chains from one sample, sequenced in a study of shared clonotypes between healthy human individuals. Clones were sequenced by immunoSEQ multiplex PCR, and TCRdb holds only the in-frame ones, with some missing. The sample includes roughly 2.6 million clones, around nine tenths of them seen just once. Sequenced input: naive CD4+ T cells sorted from blood. The receptor source for this set is a man aged 18-30 years in good health. Both conserved end residues are part of each CDR3. The D gene is left open where the match is weak. A row's size may be missing; if present it is once, few, many or a size class.

J | V | D | size | DNA | CDR3
TRBJ2-1 | TRBV15 | - | - | TGTGCCACCAGCAGAGATCGGGAAATCATCCTCCCCAATGAGCAGTTCTTC | CATSRDREIILPNEQFF
TRBJ1-1 | TRBV18 | - | - | TGTGCCAGCTCACCAAGGGGACTGAACACTGAAGCTTTCTTT | CASSPRGLNTEAFF
TRBJ1-1 | TRBV29-1 | - | few | TGCAGCGTTGCCCCGACGGCGAACACTGAAGCTTTCTTT | CSVAPTANTEAFF
TRBJ2-6 | TRBV29-1 | TRBD1 | - | TGCAGCGTCCCCCTACAGGGGGAGGCCAACGTCCTGACTTTC | CSVPLQGEANVLTF
TRBJ2-1 | TRBV5-1 | - | - | TGCGCCAGCAGCTTGGCCACCCGGAGCTCCTACAATGAGCAGTTCTTC | CASSLATRSSYNEQFF
TRBJ2-7 | TRBV30 | - | - | TGTGCCTGGAGTGTAAGTAGGGCGGCCTACGAGCAGTACTTC | CAWSVSRAAYEQYF
TRBJ2-2 | TRBV14 | - | - | TGTGCCAGCAGCCAATCAAAGTTTTTTAACACCGGGGAGCTGTTTTTT | CASSQSKFFNTGELFF
TRBJ1-3 | TRBV30 | - | - | TGTGCCTGGAGTACTGGCAGGGTCCTTGGAAACACCATATATTTT | CAWSTGRVLGNTIYF
TRBJ2-4 | TRBV7-6 | - | - | TGTGCCAGCAGCTTAGACGGGGGAGCCAAAAACATTCAGTACTTC | CASSLDGGAKNIQYF
TRBJ2-7 | TRBV5-4 | - | - | TGTGCCAGCAGCTTGGGCGACGGATCGATCTACGAGCAGTACTTC | CASSLGDGSIYEQYF
TRBJ2-3 | TRBV5-1 | TRBD2 | few | TGCGCCAGCAGGACTAGCGGGCTGACAGATACGCAGTATTTT | CASRTSGLTDTQYF
TRBJ1-2 | TRBV5-6 | - | once | TGTGCCAGCAGCTTGGCCTCAGGGGCCAACTATGGCTACACCTTC | CASSLASGANYGYTF
TRBJ1-3 | TRBV18 | TRBD1 | - | TGTGCCAGCTCACCACTAAGGGTAGCGTATGGACAGGACTCTGGAAACACCATATATTTT | CASSPLRVAYGQDSGNTIYF
TRBJ2-2 | TRBV6-1 | - | - | TGTGCCAGCAGTCTTGACATGGGCAACACCGGGGAGCTGTTTTTT | CASSLDMGNTGELFF
TRBJ2-7 | TRBV28 | - | once | TGTGCCAGTGCAGCCTTTTTTACCTACGAGCAGTACTTC | CASAAFFTYEQYF
TRBJ2-2 | TRBV6-5 | TRBD2 | - | TGTGCCAGCACCTCGGGGACTAGCGTCGCCGGGGAGCTGTTTTTT | CASTSGTSVAGELFF
TRBJ2-3 | TRBV4-3 | - | - | TGCGCCAGCAGCCCCGGGCCCCCCAAAGCAGATACGCAGTATTTT | CASSPGPPKADTQYF
TRBJ1-3 | TRBV2 | - | - | TGTGCCAGCAGGGCGGACGAAAGCGGAAACACCATATATTTT | CASRADESGNTIYF
TRBJ1-6 | TRBV6-5 | - | - | TGTGCCAGCAGTTTACCGGGAATGGGGAATTCACCCCTCCACTTT | CASSLPGMGNSPLHF
TRBJ2-5 | TRBV5-1 | TRBD2 | - | TGCGCCAGCAGCTCCCCGGGGGGAGGAGAGACCCAGTACTTC | CASSSPGGGETQYF
TRBJ2-3 | TRBV10-1 | TRBD2 | - | TGCGCCAGCAGTGACCTTGCTCCTAGCGGTTCAGATACGCAGTATTTT | CASSDLAPSGSDTQYF
TRBJ2-4 | TRBV19 | - | - | TGTGCCAGTAGTATAAAGGGGCCAAACATTCAGTACTTC | CASSIKGPNIQYF
TRBJ2-3 | TRBV7-8 | - | - | TGTGCCAGCAGCTGGGGAACATCCACAGATACGCAGTATTTT | CASSWGTSTDTQYF
TRBJ1-5 | TRBV7-9 | - | few | TGTGCCAGCAGCTTAGGACAGTTTAATCAGCCCCAGCATTTT | CASSLGQFNQPQHF
TRBJ1-6 | TRBV28 | - | few | TGTGCCAGCAGTCTACTCGCGGGGAAGAGCTCCTATAATTCACCCCTCCACTTT | CASSLLAGKSSYNSPLHF
TRBJ1-1 | TRBV12-5 | - | - | TGTGCTAGTGGTTTAGCACCGAACACTGAAGCTTTCTTT | CASGLAPNTEAFF
TRBJ1-3 | TRBV6-5 | - | - | TGTGCCAGCAGCCGTTACAGGACTGGAAACACCATATATTTT | CASSRYRTGNTIYF
TRBJ1-1 | TRBV6-1 | - | - | TGTGCCAGCAGCCGATCGTGGGACACTGAAGCTTTCTTT | CASSRSWDTEAFF
TRBJ2-5 | TRBV4-3 | TRBD2 | - | TGCGCCAGCAGCCATGCCGCGGGGGGCCAAGAGACCCAGTACTTC | CASSHAAGGQETQYF
TRBJ1-1 | TRBV18 | TRBD1 | - | TGTGCCAGCTCACTCAGACAGGGGTCTTTGAACACTGAAGCTTTCTTT | CASSLRQGSLNTEAFF
TRBJ2-1 | TRBV7-2 | - | - | TGTGCCAGCAGCTTAGAGATGGGATATGAGCAGTTCTTC | CASSLEMGYEQFF
TRBJ2-5 | TRBV6-6 | - | - | TGTGCCAGCAGTGGAACACGGGACTACCAAGAGACCCAGTACTTC | CASSGTRDYQETQYF
TRBJ1-4 | TRBV30 | - | few | TGTGCCTGGAGTGTACGAGGTGCGGGGTCGGGGGAAAAACTGTTTTTT | CAWSVRGAGSGEKLFF
TRBJ1-2 | TRBV6-5 | - | - | TGTGCCAGCAGGCAAGGGGTCGGCTACACCTTC | CASRQGVGYTF
TRBJ1-6 | TRBV30 | TRBD1 | - | TGTGCCTGGAGCGGGCCGGGACAGGGGTCTGGTTCACCCCTCCACTTT | CAWSGPGQGSGSPLHF
TRBJ2-1 | TRBV11-1 | TRBD2 | - | TGTGCCAGCAGCTCGCTAGCGGGGGGGCTTGGTGAGCAGTTCTTC | CASSSLAGGLGEQFF
TRBJ2-2 | TRBV5-1 | TRBD2 | - | TGCGCCAGCAGCTTAGTAGCGGGAGGTACCGGGGAGCTGTTTTTT | CASSLVAGGTGELFF